This entry concerns a single T cell receptor (beta chain). The data stem from a study of blood T cell repertoires in COVID-19. Germline values: CDR1 SGHDT, CDR2 YYEEEE. Trimming shortened V by 0 bases and J by 0 bases, and 10 bases separated the two germline ends. This CDR3 has 15 residues. Original handling: It was from reference gene primer amplification that nucleated cell counts were estimated. Using immunoSEQ multiplex PCR, the repertoire was profiled, and TCRdb retains in-frame clones only, with some absent. V, J and clone size were drawn from that table, and D and trimming were deduced from the DNA. The sample includes some 300,000 clones, roughly 91% of them seen just once.

This chain uses TRBV5-6 with TRBJ2-7, with D hard to call. Material for sequencing was PBMCs or T cells enriched from blood (not recorded which). The source of this sequence is a woman aged 50 to 65 who had been exposed to COVID-19. CDR3 in DNA: TGTGCCAGCAGCTTGGCTCCTGGCGGCTCCTACGAGCAGTACTTC. Protein sequence: CASSLAPGGSYEQYF.